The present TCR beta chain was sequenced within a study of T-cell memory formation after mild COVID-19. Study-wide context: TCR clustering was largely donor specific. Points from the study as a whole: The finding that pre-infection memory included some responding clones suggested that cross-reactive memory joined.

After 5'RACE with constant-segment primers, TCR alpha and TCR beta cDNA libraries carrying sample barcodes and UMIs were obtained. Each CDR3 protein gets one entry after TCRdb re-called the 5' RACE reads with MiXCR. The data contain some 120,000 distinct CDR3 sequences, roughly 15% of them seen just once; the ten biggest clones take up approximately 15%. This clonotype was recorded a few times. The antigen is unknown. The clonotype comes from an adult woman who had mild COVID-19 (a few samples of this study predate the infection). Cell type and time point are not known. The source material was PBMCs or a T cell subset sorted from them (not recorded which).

CDR3 in DNA: TGCGCCAGCAGCACCCCGGGACAGGGCCTCTACAATGAGCAGTTCTTC. Protein product: CASSTPGQGLYNEQFF. The chain has TRBV5-1 and TRBJ2-1; 9 nucleotides align to TRBD1. CDR1 and CDR2 from the germline V gene are SGHRS and YFSETQ. V lost 4 bases and J lost 3; bases outside the gene matches: 8. This CDR3 has 16 amino acids.